These 4 T cell receptor beta chains were sequenced from one sample in a study of vaccination and CD4 T cells after COVID-19. Time point noted: late sampling 161 to 241 days after vaccination in a few convalescent patients. TCRdb ran MiXCR on the PCR reads and lists one entry per CDR3 protein. The sample has about 39,000 distinct CDR3 sequences, approximately 40% seen once. Specimen: CD4+ T cells from blood, collected about 7 months after SARS-CoV-2 vaccination. Receptors originate from a human donor who had recovered from COVID-19.

The chain links TRBV20-1 to TRBJ2-7, with D possibly being TRBD2 (5 bases). The CDR3 sequence is 15 residues long. Germline V gives CDR1 DFQATT, CDR2 SNEGSKA (reference sequence). The ends were cut back, 4 bases at V and 0 bases at J, with 16 bases in the middle. CDR3 sequence reads: CSANEMTGSSYEQYF. The CDR3 region has the DNA TGCAGTGCTAACGAGATGACGGGAAGCTCCTACGAGCAGTACTTC.

This clonotype was detected a few times. The V and J genes are TRBV6-4 and TRBJ2-1; 9 nucleotides agree with TRBD2. Unmatched junction bases numbered 7, after V lost 0 bases and J lost 7 bases. The CDR3 loop spans 16 amino acids. Germline V lookup: CDR1 MRHNA, CDR2 SNTAGT. The CDR3 protein is CASSDSGGRASNEQFF. The CDR3 bases are TGTGCCAGCAGTGACTCGGGCGGGAGGGCCTCTAATGAGCAGTTCTTC.

On this clonotype: The CDR3 carries no conserved terminal phenylalanine or tryptophan, so it likely arises from a read error. This rearrangement joins TRBV19 to TRBJ1-1; D is uncertain. Germline values: CDR1 LNHDA, CDR2 SQIVND (reference sequence). V was shortened by 7 bases and J by 4 bases, with 13 bases between the two germline ends. The CDR3 contains 13 residues. The CDR3 DNA sequence: TGTGCCAGTATGCTGGGGTCGGCCACTGAAGCTTTCCTT. Translated: CASMLGSATEAFL.

This rearrangement joins TRBV5-4 to TRBJ2-3, with 9 bases matching TRBD1. Germline CDR1 SGHNT, CDR2 YYREEE (reference sequence). J was trimmed by 3 bases and V by 4 bases; bases with no gene match: 3. The CDR3 is 14 residues long. For the CDR3, the DNA is TGTGCCAGCAGCACAGGACAGGGGACAGATACGCAGTATTTT. This encodes CASSTGQGTDTQYF. Complete variable domain (other parts from reference TRBV5-4 and TRBJ2-3): ETGVTQSPTHLIKTRGQQVTLRCSSQSGHNTVSWYQQALGQGPQFIFQYYREEENGRGNFPPRFSGLQFPNYSSELNVNALELDDSALYLCASSTGQGTDTQYFGPGTRLTVL.